This TCR beta chain was observed in a study of patients and donors after allogeneic stem cell transplantation. MiXCR, applied by TCRdb to the RT-PCR reads, yields one record per CDR3 protein. The sample lists 900,000 to 1,000,000 distinct CDR3 sequences, roughly 18% seen once, with about 6% in the top ten. What was sequenced was blood, either unsorted or a sorted T cell fraction (not recorded which). The source of this sequence is a human donor who was either an allogeneic HSCT recipient or a stem cell or donor lymphocyte infusion donor (not recorded which). It is not recorded whose cells these are; they may come from a transplant donor.

CDR3 amino acids: CAWDRSYMNTEAFF. CDR3 nucleotide sequence: TGTGCCTGGGACAGGAGCTACATGAACACTGAAGCTTTCTTT. The V and J genes are TRBV30 and TRBJ1-1; D perhaps matches TRBD1 (6 bases). The CDR3 totals 14 residues. V lost 5 bases, J lost 0 bases, and 13 bases lay in between. The germline CDR1 and CDR2 sequences are GTSNPN and SVGIG (reference sequence).